The text below deals with one TCR beta chain. The antigen remains unidentified. Trimming removed 3 bases from V and 6 bases from J, with 14 bases in between. The CDR3 is 15 residues long. The germline V gene has CDR1 LNHDA and CDR2 SQIVND (reference sequence). The data originate from a study of early T cells in non-severe SARS-CoV-2 infection. Study-wide background: Sequencing of unsorted whole blood was done on bulk RNA, leaving chains unpaired. Overall study results and limits: The matching step, a VDJdb search, favored anti-spike CD8 responses and missed private and CD4 specificities.

cDNA molecules, individually, were tagged with unique molecular identifiers. Via MiXCR, TCRdb re-called the 5' RACE reads, giving one row per CDR3 protein. Of 70,000 or so distinct CDR3 sequences listed, 3.5% to 6% are singletons. The sample here was whole blood, taken at baseline. The genes are TRBV19 and TRBJ2-2; D remains unclear. The sequence was obtained from an adult who was a healthcare worker with PCR-confirmed SARS-CoV-2 infection or an uninfected control (not recorded which). The donor label of this sample is uncertain. Written as DNA, the CDR3 is TGTGCCAGTAGTATCTCTATTGAGGCCTCCGGGGAGCTGTTTTTT. Its protein is CASSISIEASGELFF.